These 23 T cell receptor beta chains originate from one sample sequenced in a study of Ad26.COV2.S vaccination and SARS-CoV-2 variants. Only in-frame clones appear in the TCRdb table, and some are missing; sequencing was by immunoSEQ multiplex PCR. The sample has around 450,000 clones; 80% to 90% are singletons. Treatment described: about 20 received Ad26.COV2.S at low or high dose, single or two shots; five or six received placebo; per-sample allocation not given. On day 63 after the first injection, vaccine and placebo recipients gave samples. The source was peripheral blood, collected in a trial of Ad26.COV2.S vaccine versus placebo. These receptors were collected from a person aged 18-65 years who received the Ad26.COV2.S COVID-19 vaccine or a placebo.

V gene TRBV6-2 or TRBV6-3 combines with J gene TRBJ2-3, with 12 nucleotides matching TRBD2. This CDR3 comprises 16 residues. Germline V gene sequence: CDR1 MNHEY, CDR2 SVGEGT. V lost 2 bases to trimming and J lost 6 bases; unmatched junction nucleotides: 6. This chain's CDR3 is CASSYASGGVVDTQYF. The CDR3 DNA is TGTGCCAGCAGTTACGCTAGCGGGGGGGTGGTGGATACGCAGTATTTT.

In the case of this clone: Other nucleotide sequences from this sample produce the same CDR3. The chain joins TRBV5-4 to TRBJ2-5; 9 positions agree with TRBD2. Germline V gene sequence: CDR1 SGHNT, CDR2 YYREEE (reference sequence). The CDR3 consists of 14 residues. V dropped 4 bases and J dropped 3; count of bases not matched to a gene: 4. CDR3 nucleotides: TGTGCCAGCAGCCCGGGACTAGCTGAAGAGACCCAGTACTTC. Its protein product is CASSPGLAEETQYF.

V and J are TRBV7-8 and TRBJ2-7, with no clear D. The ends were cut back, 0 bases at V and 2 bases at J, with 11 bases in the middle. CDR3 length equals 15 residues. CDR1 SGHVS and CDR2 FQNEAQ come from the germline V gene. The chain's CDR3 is CASSLARYRPYEQYF. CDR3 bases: TGTGCCAGCAGCTTAGCGCGATATAGACCCTACGAGCAGTACTTC.

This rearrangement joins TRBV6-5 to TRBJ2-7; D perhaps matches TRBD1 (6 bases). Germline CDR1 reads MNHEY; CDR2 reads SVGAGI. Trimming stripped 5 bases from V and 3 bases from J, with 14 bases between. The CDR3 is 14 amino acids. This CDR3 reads CASSPQGMGYEQYF. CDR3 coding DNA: TGTGCCAGCAGTCCCCAGGGGATGGGCTACGAGCAGTACTTC.

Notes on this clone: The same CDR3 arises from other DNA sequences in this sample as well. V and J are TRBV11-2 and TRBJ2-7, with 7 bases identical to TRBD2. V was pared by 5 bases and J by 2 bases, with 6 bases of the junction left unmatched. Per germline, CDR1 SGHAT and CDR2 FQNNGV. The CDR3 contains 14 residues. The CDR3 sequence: CASSPPSGTYEQYF. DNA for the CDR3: TGTGCCAGCAGCCCGCCTAGCGGAACCTACGAGCAGTACTTC.

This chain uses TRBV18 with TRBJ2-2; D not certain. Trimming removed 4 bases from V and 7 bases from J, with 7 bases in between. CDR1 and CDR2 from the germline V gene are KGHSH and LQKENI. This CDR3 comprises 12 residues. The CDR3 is CASSRSGGELFF. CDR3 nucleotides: TGTGCCAGCTCACGCTCGGGCGGGGAGCTGTTTTTT.

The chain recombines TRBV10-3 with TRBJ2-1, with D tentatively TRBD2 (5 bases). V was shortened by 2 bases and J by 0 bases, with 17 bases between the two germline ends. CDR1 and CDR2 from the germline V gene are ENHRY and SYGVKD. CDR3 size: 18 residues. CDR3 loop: CAISETLGLLLSYNEQFF. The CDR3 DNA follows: TGTGCCATCAGTGAGACTCTAGGACTTTTACTCTCCTACAATGAGCAGTTCTTC.

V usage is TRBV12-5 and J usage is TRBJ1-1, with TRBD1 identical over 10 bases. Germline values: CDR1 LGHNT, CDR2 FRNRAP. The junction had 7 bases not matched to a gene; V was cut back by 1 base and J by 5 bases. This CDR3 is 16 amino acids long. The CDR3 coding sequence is TGTGCTAGTGGTTTGGACCCCGGGACAGGGGTTACTGAAGCTTTCTTT. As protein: CASGLDPGTGVTEAFF.

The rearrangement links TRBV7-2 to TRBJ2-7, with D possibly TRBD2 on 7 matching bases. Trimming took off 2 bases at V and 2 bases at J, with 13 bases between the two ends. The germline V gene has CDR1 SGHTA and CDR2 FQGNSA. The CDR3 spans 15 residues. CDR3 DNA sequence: TGTGCCAGCAGCTTAAGGGGGGGTGAGACCTACGAGCAGTACTTC. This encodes CASSLRGGETYEQYF.

CDR3 DNA: TGTGCCAGCGGCACGGGACTGCCGAGCTCCTATAATTCACCCCTCCACTTT. It codes for CASGTGLPSSYNSPLHF. The V gene is TRBV14, the J gene TRBJ1-6, with D possibly being TRBD1 (5 bases). With 8 bases removed from V and 0 bases from J, the gap between germline ends came to 17 bases. Germline CDR1 reads SGHDN; CDR2 reads FVKESK. The CDR3 covers 17 residues.

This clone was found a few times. CDR3 protein: CASSYLGGNQPQHF. Written as DNA, the CDR3 is TGTGCCAGCAGTTACTTAGGTGGCAATCAGCCCCAGCATTTT. This chain connects TRBV6-5 to TRBJ1-5; D not certain. V was cut by 1 base and J by 2 bases, with 6 bases left in between. Looked up from germline, CDR1 is MNHEY and CDR2 is SVGAGI. This CDR3 contains 14 residues.

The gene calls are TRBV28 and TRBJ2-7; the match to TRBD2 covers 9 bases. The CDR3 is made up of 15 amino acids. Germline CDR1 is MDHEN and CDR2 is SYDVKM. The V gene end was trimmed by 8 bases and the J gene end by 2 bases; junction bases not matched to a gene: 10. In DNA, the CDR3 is TGTGCCAGCTTCGGTAGCGGGAGTTTGCCCTACGAGCAGTACTTC. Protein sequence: CASFGSGSLPYEQYF.

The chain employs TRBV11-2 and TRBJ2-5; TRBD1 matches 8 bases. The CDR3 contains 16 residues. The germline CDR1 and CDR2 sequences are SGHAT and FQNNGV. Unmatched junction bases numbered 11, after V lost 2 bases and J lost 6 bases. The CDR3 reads CASSLMIGQGLQTQYF. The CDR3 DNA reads TGTGCCAGCAGCTTAATGATAGGACAGGGCTTACAGACCCAGTACTTC.

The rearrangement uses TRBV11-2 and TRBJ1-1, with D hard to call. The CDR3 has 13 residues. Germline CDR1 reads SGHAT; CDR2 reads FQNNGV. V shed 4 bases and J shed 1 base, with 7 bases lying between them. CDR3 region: CASSSQTNTEAFF. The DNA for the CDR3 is TGTGCCAGCAGCTCACAGACGAACACTGAAGCTTTCTTT.

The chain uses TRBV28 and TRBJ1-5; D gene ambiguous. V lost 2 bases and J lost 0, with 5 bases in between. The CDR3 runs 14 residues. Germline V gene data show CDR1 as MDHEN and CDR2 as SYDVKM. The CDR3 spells CASSLQYSNQPQHF. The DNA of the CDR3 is TGTGCCAGCAGTTTACAGTATAGCAATCAGCCCCAGCATTTT.

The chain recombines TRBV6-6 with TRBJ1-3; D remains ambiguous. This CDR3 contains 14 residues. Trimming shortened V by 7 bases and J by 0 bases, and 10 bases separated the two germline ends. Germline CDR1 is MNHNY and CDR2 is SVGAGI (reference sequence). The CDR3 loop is CASTTPGSGNTIYF. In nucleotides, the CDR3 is TGTGCCAGCACCACCCCCGGCTCTGGAAACACCATATATTTT.

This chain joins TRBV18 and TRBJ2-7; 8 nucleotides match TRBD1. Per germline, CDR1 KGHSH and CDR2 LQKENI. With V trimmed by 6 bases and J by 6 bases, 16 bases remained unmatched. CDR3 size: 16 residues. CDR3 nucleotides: TGTGCCAGCTCTTCTTCGATTGGGACAGGTTTCGGCGAGCAGTACTTC. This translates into CASSSSIGTGFGEQYF.

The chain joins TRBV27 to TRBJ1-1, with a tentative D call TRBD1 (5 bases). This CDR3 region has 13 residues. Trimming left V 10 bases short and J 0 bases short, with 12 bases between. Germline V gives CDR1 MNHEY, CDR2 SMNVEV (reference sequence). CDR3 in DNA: TGTGCCACCGGGACGGAAATGAACACTGAAGCTTTCTTT. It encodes CATGTEMNTEAFF.

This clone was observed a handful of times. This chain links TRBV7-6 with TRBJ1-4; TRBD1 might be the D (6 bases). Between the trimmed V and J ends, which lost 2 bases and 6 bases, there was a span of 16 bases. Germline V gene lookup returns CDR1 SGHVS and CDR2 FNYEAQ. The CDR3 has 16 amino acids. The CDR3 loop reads CASSLQGTGVHEKLFF. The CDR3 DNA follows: TGTGCCAGCAGCTTACAGGGGACGGGCGTTCATGAAAAACTGTTTTTT.

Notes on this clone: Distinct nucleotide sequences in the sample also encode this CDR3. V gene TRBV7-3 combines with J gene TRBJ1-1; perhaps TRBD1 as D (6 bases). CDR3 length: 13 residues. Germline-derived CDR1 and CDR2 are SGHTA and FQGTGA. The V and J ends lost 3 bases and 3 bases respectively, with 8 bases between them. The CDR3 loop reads CASSFGGDTEAFF. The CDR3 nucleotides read TGTGCCAGCAGCTTCGGGGGCGACACTGAAGCTTTCTTT. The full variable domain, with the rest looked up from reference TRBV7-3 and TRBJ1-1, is GAGVSQTPSNKVTEKGKYVELRCDPISGHTALYWYRQSLGQGPEFLIYFQGTGAADDSGLPNDRFFAVRPEGSVSTLKIQRTERGDSAVYLCASSFGGDTEAFFGQGTRLTVV.

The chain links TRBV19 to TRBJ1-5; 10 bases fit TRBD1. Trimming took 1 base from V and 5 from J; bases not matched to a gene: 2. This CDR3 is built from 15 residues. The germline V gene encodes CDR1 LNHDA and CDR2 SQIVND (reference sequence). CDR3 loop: CASSIVGTGDQPQHF. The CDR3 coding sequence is TGTGCCAGTAGTATAGTGGGGACAGGGGATCAGCCCCAGCATTTT.

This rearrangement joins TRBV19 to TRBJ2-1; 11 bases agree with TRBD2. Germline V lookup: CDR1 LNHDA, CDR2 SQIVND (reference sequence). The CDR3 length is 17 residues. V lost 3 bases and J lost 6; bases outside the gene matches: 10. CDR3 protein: CASSIILGLAGGNEQFF. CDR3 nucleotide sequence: TGTGCCAGTAGTATTATTCTAGGGCTAGCGGGAGGCAATGAGCAGTTCTTC.

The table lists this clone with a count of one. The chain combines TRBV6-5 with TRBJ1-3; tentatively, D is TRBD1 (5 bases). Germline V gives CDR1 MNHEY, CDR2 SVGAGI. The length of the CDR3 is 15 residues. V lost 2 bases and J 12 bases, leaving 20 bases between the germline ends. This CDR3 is CASSYAAGQSRNIYF. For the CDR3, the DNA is TGTGCCAGCAGTTACGCCGCAGGGCAAAGTAGGAACATATATTTT.